This T cell receptor beta chain was retrieved from a study of immune heterogeneity within non-small cell lung tumors. In the study overall: Tumors were classified as 4 squamous cell carcinomas, 10 non-squamous carcinomas and 1 not otherwise specified. Overall study findings and caveats: Recurrence of identical dominant CDR3 beta clonotypes was observed across intrapatient tumor sites, concomitant with site-unique high-frequency clones. Correlation analysis showed that local T-cell clonality was moderately but significantly associated with local tumor mutational burden (R roughly 0.32).

CDR3 of TCR beta was amplified by multiplex PCR that used 32 V and 13 J primers. TCRdb analysed the multiplex PCR reads with MiXCR anew, one entry per CDR3 protein. The data show about 34,000 distinct CDR3 sequences, 25% to 30% seen once. Germline lookup yields CDR1 SQVTM and CDR2 ANQGSEA. V shed 1 base and J shed 2 bases, with 6 bases lying between them. This CDR3 is 13 amino acids long. Template was bulk tumor genomic DNA, about 550 ng per sample. Spaced far apart, several biopsies were taken from each primary tumor during surgery. Patients underwent curative surgery for untreated, newly diagnosed non-small cell lung cancer. Surgery with curative intent was being performed on the donors, who were newly diagnosed non-small cell lung cancer patients. Notes on this clonotype: Its antigen is as yet unknown.

The sequencing input was lung tumor tissue. The receptor was derived from a man aged 40-49 years with non-small cell lung cancer. V gene TRBV29-1 combines with J gene TRBJ1-3; no clear D gene. The CDR3 nucleotides read TGCAGCGTTGAAGGTCCCCCTGGAAACACCATATATTTT. Amino acids: CSVEGPPGNTIYF.